This T cell receptor (beta chain) was sequenced during a study of tumor-infiltrating lymphocytes in localized non-small cell lung cancer. Libraries were prepared by immunoSEQ multiplex PCR; TCRdb keeps only in-frame clonotypes and omits some of them. The sample comprises 10,000 to 15,000 clones, roughly 70% of which are singletons, and 9% to 9.5% rests with the top ten. V shed 1 base and J shed 4 bases, with 14 bases lying between them. Germline CDR1 LGHNA, CDR2 YNFKEQ. The CDR3 is 16 residues long. The source of this sequence is a human donor with non-small cell lung cancer. The rearrangement joins TRBV4-2 to TRBJ1-3; D may be TRBD1 (5 bases). Sequenced input: lung tumor tissue. CDR3: CASSQGGGGSGNTIYF. CDR3 nucleotide sequence: TGTGCCAGCAGCCAAGGGGGCGGGGGGTCGGGAAACACCATATATTTT.